Given below is one TCR beta chain in context. Its antigen specificity is not known. No much larger clone is present one base from it, and per-base qualities are unavailable. The immunoSEQ Assay, a bias-controlled multiplex PCR, was used to amplify TCRbeta CDR3 regions from genomic DNA. For the original study's pipeline: Within the assay, amplification of reference gene primers was used to estimate how many nucleated cells each sample contained. To quantify the absolute abundance of each unique TCRbeta CDR3 rearrangement, sequence reads were collapsed and filtered. For each sample, productive Simpson clonality was calculated as the square root of Simpson's diversity index over productive rearrangements. This immuneACCESS table, as held by TCRdb, lists in-frame sequences with V and J called but not all clones. Of the missing ones, under half trace to an unresolved V gene in checked studies; the others have no known cause. The DNA was the basis for D and trimming; V, J and clone size are from that table. The sample profile shows around 28,000 clones; about 91% of them were found once. Of the sample, roughly 28% falls within the top ten clones.

Trimmed from V: 3 bases; trimmed from J: 4 bases; junction bases lacking a gene match: 8. Based on the germline V gene, the CDR1 and CDR2 sequences are SGDLS and YYNGEE. From the cysteine up to the phenylalanine, the CDR3 has a length of 15 residues. Of the read, only the CDR3 DNA is kept; its 45 bases are in frame from base 1. This record belongs to a study of blood T cell repertoires in COVID-19 (TCRdb year 2020). With respect to the entire study: The collaborator samples originated in the United States, Italy and Spain and spanned the acute and convalescent phases of COVID-19. Where available, HLA class I and class II types were obtained from metadata supplied by the sample provider rather than from assay-based typing. The prospective study material was composed of cDNA or gDNA derived from T cells, B-cell-depleted T cells, or PBMCs. The dataset comprised deeply sampled blood TCRbeta repertoires from subjects exposed to, actively infected with, or recovered from COVID-19. The sample metadata nearly always contained a de-identified subject ID, COVID-19 status, age in years and sex. The repertoires were released in a freely available public database meant as a resource for research on the immune response to SARS-CoV-2. The samples were drawn from two sources: the first 160 participants of the ongoing ImmuneRACE study, and 950 to 1,500 subjects contributed by 6 global collaborators.

Whole blood was collected in K2EDTA tubes by collaborating institutions according to the institutions' own protocols. For TCRbeta analysis, collaborator samples were shipped as frozen whole blood, as isolated PBMCs, or as DNA extracted from either sample type. The investigation overall reported the following: The quantity of clinical and demographic metadata differed by source and by participant and was supplied without curation.

Sequencing was carried out using peripheral blood. The TCR was taken from a man at least 80 years old with acute or convalescent COVID-19. Here the chain combines TRBV9 and TRBJ2-3; 7 bases in between match TRBD1. The CDR3 loop reads CASSESGTASDTQYF. Read as DNA, the sequence is TGTGCCAGCAGCGAGTCCGGGACAGCGTCAGATACGCAGTATTTT.